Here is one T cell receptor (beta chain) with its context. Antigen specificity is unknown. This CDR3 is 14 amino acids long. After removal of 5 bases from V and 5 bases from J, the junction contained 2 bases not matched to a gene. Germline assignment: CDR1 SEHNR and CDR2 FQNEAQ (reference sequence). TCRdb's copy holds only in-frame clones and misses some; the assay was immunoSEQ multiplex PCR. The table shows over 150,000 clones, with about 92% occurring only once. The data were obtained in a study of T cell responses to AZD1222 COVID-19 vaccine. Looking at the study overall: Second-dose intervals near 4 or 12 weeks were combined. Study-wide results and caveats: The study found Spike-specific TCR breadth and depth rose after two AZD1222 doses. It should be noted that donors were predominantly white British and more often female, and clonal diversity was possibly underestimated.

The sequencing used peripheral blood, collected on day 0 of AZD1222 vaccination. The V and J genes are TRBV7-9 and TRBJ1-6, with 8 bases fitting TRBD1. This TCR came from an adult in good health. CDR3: CASSPTGDNSPLHF. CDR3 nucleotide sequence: TGTGCCAGCAGCCCGACAGGGGATAATTCACCCCTCCACTTT.